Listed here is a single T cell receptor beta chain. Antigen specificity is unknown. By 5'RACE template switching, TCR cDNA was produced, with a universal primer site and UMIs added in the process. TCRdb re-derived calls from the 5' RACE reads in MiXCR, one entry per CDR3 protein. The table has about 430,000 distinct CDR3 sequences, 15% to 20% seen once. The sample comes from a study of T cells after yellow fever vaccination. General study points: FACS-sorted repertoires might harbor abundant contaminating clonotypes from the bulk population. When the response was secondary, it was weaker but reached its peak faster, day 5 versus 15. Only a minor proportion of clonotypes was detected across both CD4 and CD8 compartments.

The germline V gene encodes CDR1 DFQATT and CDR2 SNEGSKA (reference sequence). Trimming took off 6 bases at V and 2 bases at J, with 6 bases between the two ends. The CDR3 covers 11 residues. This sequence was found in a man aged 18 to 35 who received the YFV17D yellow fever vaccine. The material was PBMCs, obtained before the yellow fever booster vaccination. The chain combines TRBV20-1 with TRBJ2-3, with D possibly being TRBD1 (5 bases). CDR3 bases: TGCAGTGCAGGGGACACAGATACGCAGTATTTT. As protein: CSAGDTDTQYF.